What follows are 7 T cell receptor beta chains derived from one specimen sequenced in a study of T cells in Graves' hyperthyroidism and ophthalmopathy. The CDR3 regions of TCR beta were amplified from RNA transcripts. In the first-round RT-PCR of the TCR CDR3, the HTBI primer set was used. TCRdb redid the calling of the multiplex PCR reads with MiXCR, one entry per CDR3 protein. This table holds about 640,000 distinct CDR3 sequences, less than 25% found once. Sample: blood. The receptors shown here come from a man aged 25 to 40 with Graves' ophthalmopathy.

At least ten counts were recorded for this clonotype. CDR3 residues: CASSPRPTGDRGTEAFF. Written as DNA, the CDR3 is TGTGCCAGCAGTCCAAGACCCACAGGGGATAGGGGCACTGAAGCTTTCTTT. This chain connects TRBV28 to TRBJ1-1; 7 bases align to TRBD1. The V segment lost 5 bases and the J segment 4 bases; nucleotides outside the gene matches: 16. CDR1 is MDHEN, CDR2 SYDVKM, per germline. CDR3 length equals 17 residues.

This clonotype was seen a few times. The genes are TRBV20-1 and TRBJ2-3; D is perhaps TRBD1 (6 bases). The CDR3 extends over 11 amino acids. Germline CDR1 reads DFQATT; CDR2 reads SNEGSKA (reference sequence). Trimming removed 5 bases from V and 6 bases from J, with 9 bases in between. The CDR3 region has the DNA TGCAGTGCTGGGGGCCGGGATACGCAGTATTTT. Its translation: CSAGGRDTQYF.

This clonotype was seen a handful of times. The V gene is TRBV2, the J gene TRBJ2-1; 9 bases match TRBD2. The CDR3 has 15 amino acids. Germline V CDR1 and CDR2: SNHLY, FYNNEI. With 9 bases clipped from V and 5 bases from J, the junction kept 11 bases outside the gene matches. CDR3 loop: CARRGGAGDDNEQFF. The DNA of the CDR3 is TGTGCCAGGCGGGGGGGAGCGGGAGACGACAATGAGCAGTTCTTC.

This chain connects TRBV28 to TRBJ2-2; D is unresolved. The CDR3 runs 13 residues. In germline, CDR1 is MDHEN, CDR2 SYDVKM. V was cut by 3 bases and J by 4 bases, with 6 bases left in between. For the CDR3, the DNA is TGTGCCAGCAGTTTGCCCACCACCGGGGAGCTGTTTTTT. Protein product: CASSLPTTGELFF.

This clonotype was seen many times. J is TRBJ2-3 and V is TRBV30; 9 bases line up with TRBD2. V gave up 5 bases and J gave up 0 bases; unmatched junction bases: 9. This CDR3 comprises 16 residues. Germline V gene lookup returns CDR1 GTSNPN and CDR2 SVGIG (reference sequence). The CDR3 loop reads CAWCLAGALSTDTQYF. The DNA of the CDR3 is TGTGCCTGGTGTTTAGCGGGGGCTCTAAGCACAGATACGCAGTATTTT. The full variable domain, completed using reference TRBV30 and TRBJ2-3, is SQTIHQWPATLVQPVGSPLSLECTVEGTSNPNLYWYRQAAGRGLQLLFYSVGIGQISSEVPQNLSASRPQDRQFILSSKKLLLSDSGFYLCAWCLAGALSTDTQYFGPGTRLTVL.

This clonotype occurred a few times. J is TRBJ2-7 and V is TRBV7-9; 8 bases align to TRBD1. The CDR3 is 14 amino acids. Trimming cost V 2 bases and J 7 bases; bases outside gene matches: 7. From germline, CDR1 is SEHNR and CDR2 FQNEAQ (reference sequence). The CDR3 protein is CASSLSGGADEQYF. The CDR3 region has the DNA TGTGCCAGCAGCTTATCAGGGGGCGCGGATGAGCAGTACTTC.

Ten or more counts support this clonotype. The chain links TRBV7-2 to TRBJ1-4; possible D gene TRBD1, 5 bases. Trimming removed 6 bases from V and 4 bases from J, with 12 bases in between. The CDR3 covers 14 residues. CDR1 SGHTA and CDR2 FQGNSA come from the germline V gene. The CDR3 loop is CASSRDFGNEKLFF. The CDR3 coding sequence is TGTGCCAGCAGTCGGGACTTTGGTAATGAAAAACTGTTTTTT. Full variable domain (missing parts from reference TRBV7-2 and TRBJ1-4): GAGVSQSPSNKVTEKGKDVELRCDPISGHTALYWYRQSLGQGLEFLIYFQGNSAPDKSGLPSDRFSAERTGGSVSTLTIQRTQQEDSAVYLCASSRDFGNEKLFFGSGTQLSVL.